This T cell receptor (beta chain) was observed in a study of T cell responses to AZD1222 COVID-19 vaccine. Trimming shortened V by 6 bases and J by 6 bases, and 18 bases separated the two germline ends. The CDR3 spans 14 residues. The germline V gene encodes CDR1 MNHEY and CDR2 SVGAGI. Assay: immunoSEQ multiplex PCR; the TCRdb copy retains only in-frame clones and omits some. This repertoire shows 100,000 to 130,000 clones, about 85% found once; its top ten account for around 4.5%. Whole-study results and caveats: Donors in the cohort were predominantly white British and more often female, and clonal diversity was possibly underestimated. Researchers report vaccine-associated CD4 TCRs spanning spike, with dominance at 160-218 and 743-854. Just 5 to 7 AZD1222 recipients were seropositive at baseline. All repertoire sampling was performed exclusively after the peak T cell response.

In the case of this clone: Its antigen is undetermined.

The J gene is TRBJ2-7, the V gene TRBV6-5; TRBD2 might be the D (5 bases). The source was peripheral blood, collected on day 0 of AZD1222 vaccination. The sequence came from an adult in good health. The CDR3 DNA is TGTGCCAGCAGGGCCGCCGGGCGGGCGGGCGAGCAGTACTTC. Protein: CASRAAGRAGEQYF.